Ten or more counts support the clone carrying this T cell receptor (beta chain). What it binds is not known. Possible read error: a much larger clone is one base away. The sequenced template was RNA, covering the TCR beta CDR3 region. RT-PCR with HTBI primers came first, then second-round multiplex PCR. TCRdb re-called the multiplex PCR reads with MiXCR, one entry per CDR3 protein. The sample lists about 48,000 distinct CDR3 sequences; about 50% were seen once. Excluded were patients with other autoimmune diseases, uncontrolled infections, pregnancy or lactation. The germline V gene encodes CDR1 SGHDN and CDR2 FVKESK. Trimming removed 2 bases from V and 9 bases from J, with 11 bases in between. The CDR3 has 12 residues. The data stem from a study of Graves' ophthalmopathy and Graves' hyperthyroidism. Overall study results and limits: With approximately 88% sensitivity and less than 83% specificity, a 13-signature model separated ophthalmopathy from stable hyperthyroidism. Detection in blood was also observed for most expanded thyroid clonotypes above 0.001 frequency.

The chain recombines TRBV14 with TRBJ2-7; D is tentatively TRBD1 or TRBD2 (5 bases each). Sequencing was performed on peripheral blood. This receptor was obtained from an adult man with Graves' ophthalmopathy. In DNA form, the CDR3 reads TGTGCCAGCAGCCAAACAGATGGGGGGCAGTACTTC. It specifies CASSQTDGGQYF.